These 5 T cell receptor beta chains were all obtained from the same sample, sequenced in a study of beta chain features in type 1 diabetes. TCRB transcripts that were expressed got sequenced, as all of the isolated RNA had been reverse transcribed. Method: immunoSEQ multiplex PCR; TCRdb's copy keeps in-frame clones and lacks some. The top ten clones hold about 0.027% of a sample with some 270,000 clones, less than 15% of them seen once. The sequenced material came from naive CD4+ T cells from blood. The origin of the receptors is a woman in her forties in good health.

The sample holds a few counts of this clone. The genes are TRBV5-6 and TRBJ2-2; D is possibly TRBD1 (5 bases). The V end lost 1 base, the J end lost 6 bases, and 7 bases lay between the germline ends. From germline, CDR1 is SGHDT and CDR2 YYEEEE. The CDR3 has 13 residues. CDR3 bases: TGTGCCAGCAGCTTGAAAGGGGCCGGGGAGCTGTTTTTT. Translation: CASSLKGAGELFF.

Concerning this clone: At the DNA level, this CDR3 is encoded by other sequences in the same sample as well. The chain couples TRBV18 to TRBJ1-6; 8 positions agree with TRBD1. Germline CDR1 reads KGHSH; CDR2 reads LQKENI. The junction had 3 bases not matched to a gene; V was cut back by 1 base and J by 7 bases. This CDR3 region has 15 residues. CDR3 coding DNA: TGTGCCAGCTCACCACTTGGACAGGGCAATTCACCCCTCCACTTT. Protein: CASSPLGQGNSPLHF.

The chain employs TRBV6-1 and TRBJ2-2, with D possibly TRBD2 on 5 matching bases. Germline CDR1 is MNHNS and CDR2 is SASEGT. The CDR3 spans 15 residues. The germline V and J ends were trimmed by 2 bases and 1 base, with 8 bases remaining between them. CDR3 protein: CASSELALNTGELFF. DNA for the CDR3: TGTGCCAGCAGTGAACTAGCATTGAACACCGGGGAGCTGTTTTTT.

J is TRBJ1-5 and V is TRBV15; 7 bases map to TRBD1. Germline loops: CDR1 LNHNV, CDR2 YYDKDF (reference sequence). The ends lost 4 bases at V and 7 bases at J; junction bases unmatched: 10. The CDR3 contains 15 residues. CDR3 nucleotide sequence: TGTGCCACCAGCACCTCGACCCCAGGGGGACAGCCCCAGCATTTT. Its translation is CATSTSTPGGQPQHF.

V usage is TRBV27 and J usage is TRBJ2-3, with TRBD2 as a possible D gene (7 bases). This CDR3 region has 14 residues. The V and J ends lost 3 bases and 4 bases respectively, with 11 bases between them. Germline V gene sequence: CDR1 MNHEY, CDR2 SMNVEV (reference sequence). The CDR3 DNA reads as TGTGCCAGCAGTTTTGGGGGGGCCCCAGATACGCAGTATTTT. Translation gives CASSFGGAPDTQYF.